This TCR beta chain originates from a study of blood T cell repertoires in COVID-19. Cohorts were determined from participant-reported clinical history. This CDR3 spans 14 amino acids. CDR1 and CDR2 from the germline V gene are SGHAT and FQNNGV. V was clipped by 3 bases and J by 4 bases, with 12 bases between them. Repertoires were generated with immunoSEQ multiplex PCR, while TCRdb's copy carries only in-frame clones and drops some. The sample records around 230,000 clones, approximately 82% being singletons. Specimen: PBMCs or T cells enriched from blood (not recorded which). V usage is TRBV11-2 and J usage is TRBJ2-5; a possible D gene is TRBD2 (6 bases). This TCR derives from a man aged 35 to 55 who had recovered from COVID-19. Here the CDR3 reads CASSFGGRGETQYF. Written as DNA, the CDR3 is TGTGCCAGCAGCTTTGGGGGGAGAGGAGAGACCCAGTACTTC.